The table lists the clone carrying this T cell receptor (beta chain) with a few counts. As yet, its antigen is unknown. One entry per CDR3 protein, called by TCRdb with MiXCR from the reads. The data hold approximately 910,000 distinct CDR3 sequences, with under 40% observed a single time. Germline V gene lookup returns CDR1 MNHNS and CDR2 SASEGT. The CDR3 spans 18 residues. V was clipped by 5 bases and J by 3 bases; unmatched bases: 10. This specimen belongs to a study of T cell repertoires in cytomegalovirus infection. Overall study context: The public TCR beta signatures pointed to both CMV infection and matching HLA type.

Findings and caveats of the study: Dominant in the ex vivo response were TCR beta clonotypes restricted by HLA-C and specific for CMV. There were carriers of CMV plus the relevant HLA, and cumulative public TCR beta family frequency identified them.

The sequence derives from a human donor in good health (CMV status not recorded). Some clones in this sample may be carry-over from other donors' samples. The chain joins TRBV6-1 to TRBJ2-1, with 13 bases aligning to TRBD2. Sequences were derived from cultured CD8+ T cells from PBMCs, sampled from culture after CMV antigen stimulation. CDR3 DNA sequence: TGTGCCAGCAGTCCTGGACTAGCGGGGGCCGTAAACTACAATGAGCAGTTCTTC. Its translation: CASSPGLAGAVNYNEQFF.